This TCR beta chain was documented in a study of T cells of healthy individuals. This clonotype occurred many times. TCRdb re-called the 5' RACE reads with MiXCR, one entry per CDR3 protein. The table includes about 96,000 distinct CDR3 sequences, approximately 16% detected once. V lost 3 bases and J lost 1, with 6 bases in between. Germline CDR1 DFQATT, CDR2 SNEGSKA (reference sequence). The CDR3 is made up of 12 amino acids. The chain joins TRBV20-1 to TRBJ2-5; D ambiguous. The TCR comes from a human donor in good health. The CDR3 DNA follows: TGCAGTGCTAGGCGGATCCAAGAGACCCAGTACTTC. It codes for CSARRIQETQYF.